This T cell receptor beta chain was captured in a study of blood T cell repertoires in COVID-19. As for the study in general: COVID-19 samples from acute and convalescent phases originated in the United States, Italy and Spain. The analysed material was cDNA or gDNA that came from T cells, B-cell-depleted T cells, or PBMCs.

Clinical history reported by participants formed the basis on which cohorts were assigned. This CDR3 has 15 residues. Germline lookup yields CDR1 LNHNV and CDR2 YYDKDF (reference sequence). V was shortened by 5 bases and J by 3 bases, with 17 bases between the two germline ends. Study processing details: Nucleated cell number was recorded as an estimate derived from reference gene primer amplification. Produced via immunoSEQ multiplex PCR; TCRdb's table is partial and in-frame only. V and J calls plus clone size are reproduced from that table; the DNA served to infer D and trimming. The sample lists 250,000 to 300,000 clones, roughly 87% occurring once.

This chain links TRBV15 with TRBJ2-7; possible D gene TRBD2, 5 bases. What was sequenced was PBMCs or T cells enriched from blood (not recorded which). This sequence was found in a woman in her 30s who had recovered from COVID-19. The DNA for the CDR3 is TGTGCCACCAGCCTGTACCGGGAAGTCTTCTACGAGCAGTACTTC. Translated: CATSLYREVFYEQYF.